Here is one T cell receptor (beta chain) with its context. No antigen is known for it. The entry originates in a study of a mutant IDH1 vaccine in newly diagnosed glioma. Across the whole study: The study started vaccination 4-6 weeks after radiotherapy alone, or with temozolomide cycles.

Study results and caveats: Induction of immune responses by the vaccine occurred in about 95% of patients. Apparently unrelated to pseudoprogression were changes in the top peripheral T cell clonotypes.

Generated by immunoSEQ multiplex PCR, the TCRdb table keeps only in-frame clones and is missing some. The data contain about 56,000 clones, approximately 90% of them seen just once; the ten biggest clones take up 4.6%. CDR3 length equals 14 residues. Trimming removed 5 bases at V and 8 bases at J, with 16 bases between. Germline CDR1 reads SGHTS; CDR2 reads YDEGEE. Stated time point: week 5, during vaccination. Doses comprised 300 ug of mutant IDH1 20-mer peptide each, plus topical imiquimod. The sample here was PBMCs, taken from a glioma patient whose treatment included an IDH1 peptide vaccine. This clonotype was obtained from a middle-aged woman with glioma. This sequence joins TRBV5-8 and TRBJ1-4; D might be TRBD1 (6 bases). For the CDR3, the DNA is TGTGCCAGCAGTGCTGGGGGGGCTCCCGAAAAACTGTTTTTT. Protein sequence: CASSAGGAPEKLFF.